The 15 T cell receptor beta chains below come from one sample, sequenced in a study of blood T cell repertoires in COVID-19. TCRdb's table, derived via immunoSEQ multiplex PCR, lists solely in-frame clones and lacks some. The sample shows 15,000 to 18,000 clones, around four fifths of them seen only once. The sample consisted of peripheral blood. The receptors here all came from an elderly man with active or convalescent COVID-19.

The V gene is TRBV7-2, the J gene TRBJ2-5; 8 bases agree with TRBD2. The junction had 9 bases not matched to a gene; V was cut back by 4 bases and J by 5 bases. The CDR3 consists of 15 residues. The germline V gene has CDR1 SGHTA and CDR2 FQGNSA. CDR3 protein: CASSSSAGAAETQYF. CDR3 coding DNA: TGTGCCAGCAGCTCATCAGCGGGGGCCGCGGAGACCCAGTACTTC. The variable domain in full, completed from reference TRBV7-2 and TRBJ2-5, reads GAGVSQSPSNKVTEKGKDVELRCDPISGHTALYWYRQSLGQGLEFLIYFQGNSAPDKSGLPSDRFSAERTGGSVSTLTIQRTQQEDSAVYLCASSSSAGAAETQYFGPGTRLLVL.

The chain joins TRBV5-5 to TRBJ1-1; D is possibly TRBD1 (6 bases). V lost 4 bases and J 3 bases, leaving 22 bases between the germline ends. The CDR3 runs 17 residues. Looked up from germline, CDR1 is SGHKS and CDR2 is YYEKEE (reference sequence). The CDR3 sequence: CASSGMGSTRGDTEAFF. As DNA, the CDR3 is TGTGCCAGCAGCGGAATGGGGTCGACCAGGGGCGACACTGAAGCTTTCTTT.

This clone was observed once. The CDR3 protein is CAISEDLDSQYF. The CDR3 DNA sequence: TGTGCCATCAGTGAGGACTTGGACTCGCAGTATTTT. The V and J genes are TRBV10-3 and TRBJ2-3; TRBD2 might be the D (5 bases). Trimming took off 2 bases at V and 10 bases at J, with 10 bases between the two ends. The V gene's germline CDR1 is ENHRY and CDR2 SYGVKD. The CDR3 totals 12 residues.

The V and J genes are TRBV29-1 and TRBJ2-1, with D unclear. The CDR3 covers 10 residues. The germline gives CDR1 SQVTM, CDR2 ANQGSEA. Between the trimmed V and J ends, which lost 7 bases and 5 bases, there was a span of 6 bases. CDR3 residues: CSGVDNEQFF. The CDR3 bases are TGCAGCGGAGTTGACAATGAGCAGTTCTTC.

J is TRBJ2-1 and V is TRBV3-1 (or the pseudogene TRBV3-2); 7 bases agree with TRBD1. Germline lookup yields CDR1 LGHDT and CDR2 YNNKEL (reference sequence). The CDR3 sequence is 15 residues long. The V segment lost 3 bases and the J segment 0 bases; nucleotides outside the gene matches: 2. CDR3 loop: CASSHTGDSYNEQFF. CDR3 nucleotides: TGTGCCAGCAGCCACACAGGGGACTCCTACAATGAGCAGTTCTTC.

In this sample, this clone turned up a few times. The gene calls are TRBV5-1 and TRBJ2-5; TRBD2 agrees at 10 bases. The CDR3 runs 14 residues. V dropped 5 bases and J dropped 1; count of bases not matched to a gene: 2. Germline V CDR1 and CDR2: SGHRS, YFSETQ. In DNA, the CDR3 is TGCGCCAGCAGAGCGGGGGGGTCCCAAGAGACCCAGTACTTC. This translates into CASRAGGSQETQYF. The full variable domain, rest sourced from reference TRBV5-1 and TRBJ2-5, is KAGVTQTPRYLIKTRGQQVTLSCSPISGHRSVSWYQQTPGQGLQFLFEYFSETQRNKGNFPGRFSGRQFSNSRSEMNVSTLELGDSALYLCASRAGGSQETQYFGPGTRLLVL.

This clone was seen a handful of times. J is TRBJ1-5 and V is TRBV7-8; D call uncertain. CDR3 length: 14 residues. Per the germline V gene, CDR1 is SGHVS and CDR2 is FQNEAQ. The V end was cut by 1 base, the J end by 4 bases, with 8 bases between. CDR3 residues: CASSLVTTNQPQHF. The CDR3 DNA reads as TGTGCCAGCAGCTTAGTGACAACTAATCAGCCCCAGCATTTT.

This clone has just one count. This chain links TRBV28 with TRBJ1-5; perhaps TRBD1 as D (6 bases). Trimming left V 3 bases short and J 5 bases short, with 14 bases between. The CDR3 sequence is 15 residues long. Germline V gene data show CDR1 as MDHEN and CDR2 as SYDVKM. CDR3 coding DNA: TGTGCCAGCAGTTTCCGGCAGGGACAATATCAGCCCCAGCATTTT. Encoded protein: CASSFRQGQYQPQHF.

The chain uses TRBV6-5 and TRBJ1-3, with D tentatively TRBD1 (5 bases). Trimming left V 5 bases short and J 2 bases short, with 13 bases between. Germline V gives CDR1 MNHEY, CDR2 SVGAGI. This CDR3 has 15 residues. The CDR3 loop reads CASSRGVTTGNTIYF. In DNA form, the CDR3 reads TGTGCCAGCAGTCGGGGGGTCACGACTGGAAACACCATATATTTT.

In its sample, this clone was seen a few times. The chain links TRBV7-9 to TRBJ2-2, with TRBD2 matching 12 bases. The CDR3 length is 19 residues. With 3 bases clipped from V and 2 bases from J, the junction kept 10 bases outside the gene matches. Per the germline V gene, CDR1 is SEHNR and CDR2 is FQNEAQ (reference sequence). The CDR3 protein is CASSFPLAGGLFNTGELFF. As DNA, the CDR3 is TGTGCCAGCAGCTTTCCCCTAGCGGGGGGGCTCTTCAACACCGGGGAGCTGTTTTTT.

The chain joins TRBV7-9 to TRBJ2-1; tentatively, D is TRBD2 (5 bases). V lost 5 bases, J lost 9 bases, and 14 bases lay in between. The CDR3 covers 13 residues. The germline gives CDR1 SEHNR, CDR2 FQNEAQ (reference sequence). CDR3: CASSTTTFGEQFF. In DNA, the CDR3 is TGTGCCAGCAGCACGACTACGTTCGGTGAGCAGTTCTTC.

This rearrangement joins TRBV4-1 to TRBJ2-7; 9 nucleotides match TRBD2. Germline-derived CDR1 and CDR2 are MGHRA and YSYEKL. CDR3 length: 14 amino acids. V trimming: 6 bases; J trimming: 7 bases; junction bases outside the gene matches: 10. The CDR3 reads CASRPGLAALEQYF. CDR3 in DNA: TGCGCCAGCAGGCCGGGACTAGCAGCGTTGGAGCAGTACTTC.

The V call is TRBV6-5, the J call TRBJ2-3, with D tentatively TRBD2 (5 bases). The germline V gene encodes CDR1 MNHEY and CDR2 SVGAGI. This CDR3 spans 14 amino acids. Trimming shortened V by 8 bases and J by 2 bases, and 14 bases separated the two germline ends. The DNA of the CDR3 is TGTGCCAGCGCCCGGGGAGCCCACACAGATACGCAGTATTTT. This sequence encodes CASARGAHTDTQYF.

The CDR3 DNA reads TGTGCCACCTCTTCCCCGGGAGCTAGCACAGATACGCAGTATTTT. Its protein is CATSSPGASTDTQYF. The V and J genes are TRBV19 and TRBJ2-3; D is possibly TRBD2 (6 bases). The V end was cut by 10 bases, the J end by 0 bases, with 17 bases between. The CDR3 runs 15 residues. CDR1 LNHDA and CDR2 SQIVND come from the germline V gene (reference sequence).

There are a few counts of this clone. Other DNA sequences of this sample code for an identical CDR3. The chain is built from TRBV18 and TRBJ2-1; D possibly corresponds to TRBD1 (5 bases). CDR3 length: 15 residues. The germline gives CDR1 KGHSH, CDR2 LQKENI. The V end was cut by 3 bases, the J end by 0 bases, with 9 bases between. The CDR3 loop is CASSPPDSSYNEQFF. The CDR3 coding sequence is TGTGCCAGCTCACCGCCAGACAGCTCCTACAATGAGCAGTTCTTC.